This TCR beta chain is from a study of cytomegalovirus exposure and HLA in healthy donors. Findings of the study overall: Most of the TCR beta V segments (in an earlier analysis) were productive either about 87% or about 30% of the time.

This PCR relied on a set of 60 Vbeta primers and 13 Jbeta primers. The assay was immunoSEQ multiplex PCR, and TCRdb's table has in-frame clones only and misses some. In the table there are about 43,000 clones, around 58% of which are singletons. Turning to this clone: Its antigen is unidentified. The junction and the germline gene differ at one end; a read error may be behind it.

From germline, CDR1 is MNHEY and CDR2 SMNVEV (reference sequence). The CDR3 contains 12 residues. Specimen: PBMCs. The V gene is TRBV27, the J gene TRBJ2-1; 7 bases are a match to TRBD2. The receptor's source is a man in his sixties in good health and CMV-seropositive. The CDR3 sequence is CASSTYRDYLLF. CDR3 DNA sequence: TGTGCCAGCAGTACTTACCGGGACTACTTACTCTTC.